These 8 T cell receptor beta chains were sequenced from one sample in a study of beta chain features in type 1 diabetes. The isolated RNA, all of it, was reverse transcribed, so expressed TCRB transcripts were what got sequenced. Measured with immunoSEQ multiplex PCR; TCRdb has only the in-frame clones, and not every one. The top ten clones hold roughly 0.022% of a sample with about 740,000 clones, roughly an eighth of them seen once. Study findings and constraints: Type 1 diabetes patients had moderately but significantly shorter TCRB CDR3s in all four CD4+ subsets.

Their cognate antigens are unknown. The specimen sequenced was naive CD4+ T cells from blood. The source of these receptors is a young man with type 1 diabetes.

This clone has only a few counts. The J gene is TRBJ1-6, the V gene TRBV7-2; D remains unclear. The CDR3 has 13 amino acids. V was pared by 5 bases and J by 6 bases, with 8 bases between. Germline V gene lookup returns CDR1 SGHTA and CDR2 FQGNSA. The CDR3 region is CASSASFNSPLHF. CDR3 bases: TGTGCCAGCAGCGCCTCATTTAATTCACCCCTCCACTTT.

V usage is TRBV5-6 and J usage is TRBJ2-3, with 8 bases aligning to TRBD2. CDR1 is SGHDT and CDR2 is YYEEEE in the germline V gene. The CDR3 is made up of 14 amino acids. V trimming: 4 bases; J trimming: 5 bases; junction bases outside the gene matches: 6. This chain's CDR3 is CASSVAGGQDTQYF. The DNA for the CDR3 is TGTGCCAGCAGCGTTGCGGGGGGCCAAGATACGCAGTATTTT.

This clone turned up a few times. The chain is built from TRBV6-5 and TRBJ1-5; no clear D gene. The germline gives CDR1 MNHEY, CDR2 SVGAGI. V lost 2 bases, J lost 3 bases, and 5 bases lay in between. This CDR3 has 13 residues. The CDR3 protein is CASSYQSNQPQHF. DNA for the CDR3: TGTGCCAGCAGTTACCAATCCAATCAGCCCCAGCATTTT.

This clone was seen more than once but under ten times. The chain carries TRBV6-6 and TRBJ2-1; 8 bases agree with TRBD2. This CDR3 has 14 amino acids. The V segment lost 11 bases and the J segment 4 bases; nucleotides outside the gene matches: 10. Germline CDR1 reads MNHNY; CDR2 reads SVGAGI (reference sequence). The CDR3 loop is CAHRRASGYNEQFF. The DNA of the CDR3 is TGTGCCCACCGCCGGGCTAGCGGGTACAATGAGCAGTTCTTC.

The chain recombines TRBV7-8 with TRBJ1-1; D not resolved. Germline V gives CDR1 SGHVS, CDR2 FQNEAQ. This CDR3 contains 13 residues. Trimming stripped 1 base from V and 3 bases from J, with 6 bases between. The CDR3 DNA is TGTGCCAGCAGCTTAGGGGGTGACACTGAAGCTTTCTTT. Its protein is CASSLGGDTEAFF.

Details on this clone: Other DNA sequences of this sample code for an identical CDR3. The chain carries TRBV7-2 and TRBJ2-7, with D perhaps TRBD1 or TRBD2 (7 bases each). Between the trimmed V and J ends, which lost 1 base and 1 base, there was a span of 11 bases. Germline-derived CDR1 and CDR2 are SGHTA and FQGNSA. This CDR3 contains 15 residues. The CDR3 loop is CASSLGQGGSYEQYF. For the CDR3, the DNA is TGTGCCAGCAGCTTAGGGCAGGGGGGGTCCTACGAGCAGTACTTC.

J is TRBJ1-4 and V is TRBV6-5; D ambiguous. Trimming cost V 6 bases and J 2 bases, with 10 bases left between them. Germline V gene sequence: CDR1 MNHEY, CDR2 SVGAGI. The CDR3 has 14 residues. The CDR3 DNA sequence: TGTGCCAGCAGAAGAGAAGGGACTAATGAAAAACTGTTTTTT. This encodes CASRREGTNEKLFF.

This clone occurred a few times. This chain links TRBV5-1 with TRBJ2-3; D not certain. V was pared by 6 bases and J by 2 bases, with 13 bases between. Germline CDR1 SGHRS, CDR2 YFSETQ. This CDR3 is built from 14 residues. CDR3 DNA: TGCGCCAGCACCGCGGACGGCTACACAGATACGCAGTATTTT. Translating gives CASTADGYTDTQYF.